Given below is one TCR beta chain in context. Antigen specificity is unknown. An amount of RNA that ranged from 0.5 to 1 ug was reverse transcribed with random hexamers. Amplification of the TCR beta CDR3 was carried out by immunoSEQ multiplex PCR, which spanned a total of 54 Vbeta and 13 Jbeta segments. Via MiXCR, TCRdb re-called the immunoSEQ multiplex PCR reads, giving one row per CDR3 protein. Altogether approximately 190,000 distinct CDR3 sequences are present, 95% being singletons, with the ten largest covering 0.15% to 0.2%. The sample is drawn from a study of CD8 T cells in Susac syndrome. Study-level results: The study recognized that the number of individuals in its TCR sequencing and HLA analysis was relatively small.

Germline CDR1 reads LGHNA; CDR2 reads YNFKEQ. This CDR3 spans 14 amino acids. The V gene lost 0 bases and the J gene lost 5 bases, with 10 bases spanning the gap. The patients with Susac syndrome were individuals who fulfilled the recently defined diagnostic criteria for disease that was either definite or probable. Negative isolation was used for CD8+ and CD4+ T cells and FACS enrichment for TEMRA cells. Sequencing was performed on CD8+ T cells from PBMCs. The source of this sequence is a human donor with Susac syndrome. This sequence joins TRBV4-2 and TRBJ1-2; D perhaps matches TRBD1 (6 bases). CDR3 amino acids: CASSQDDRIYGYTF. The CDR3 DNA follows: TGTGCCAGCAGCCAAGATGACAGGATTTATGGCTACACCTTC.